The subject of this entry is one T cell receptor beta chain. This clone has ten or more counts. This receptor's antigen is unknown. Nothing much larger sits one base from this clone, and base qualities are not available. This sample is drawn from a study of T cells after posttransplantation cyclophosphamide (dated by TCRdb to the mid-2010s). Context from the whole study: The study tracked T cell repertoire reconstitution by TRB sequencing after myeloablative bone marrow transplantation using posttransplantation cyclophosphamide as GVHD prophylaxis. Blood from all 34 PTCy patients who had 1-year posttransplant specimens underwent TRB sequencing. Public TRB sequences were searched against a database of over 3,600 sequences associated with responses to pathogens, tumor antigens, self-antigens and alloantigens. Samples from a few dozen PTCy-treated patients and approximately 16 related bone marrow donors of those patients were subjected to antigen receptor sequencing. Because TRA and TRB clonality were tightly correlated in several samples, subsequent TCR analyses were focused on TRB only. Up to about 3 additional blood samples from 2 to 5.2 years after transplant were also TRB-sequenced in 3 patients, as was pretransplant blood from a handful of patients.

Peripheral blood samples were provided by related bone marrow donors on the day of marrow donation. Peripheral blood and bone marrow mononuclear cells were isolated by Ficoll-Hypaque density centrifugation and cryopreserved. Genomic DNA was used for TRB sequencing, which was performed with the immunoSEQ assay at survey resolution or with the hsTCRB kit. The study's own analysis went as follows. The immunoSEQ software handled initial read processing, and the LymphoSeq R package was used for repertoire analyses. Clonality was computed as 1 minus normalized Shannon entropy, and a Gini coefficient was also calculated for each TRB dataset. Phenotypes of unsorted samples were inferred by mapping TRB sequences from sorted subsets of the recipient or donor onto unsorted samples of the same recipient. As stored in TCRdb, this immuneACCESS dataset retains in-frame rearrangements with V and J assigned. A fraction of the clones does not appear; measured against another copy, unresolved V genes explain less than half of the discrepancy, and the remainder lacks a known reason. D and trimming were read from the DNA, whereas the V and J calls and clone size are those reported in that table. The sample comprises about 39,000 clones, and every one was counted more than once. The top ten clones comprise about 5% of the sample.

Study-wide findings and limitations: The TRB repertoires of T cells infiltrating skin or the GI tract showed only limited overlap with the TRB repertoires found in blood. Across over 40 patients, TRB clonality was highly associated with recipient CMV seropositivity and CMV reactivation, and diversity in PTCy patients was similar to diversity in CNI/methotrexate controls. Donor-recipient similarity was low at 1-2 months but rose over the first year, and later blood repertoires were often dominated by donor CD8+ memory clones.

Sample: PBMCs. The sequence came from a woman aged 50 to 60 in good health and a related stem cell transplant donor.

The DNA reads TGTGCCAGCAGCTTGGGCGGGGGGGAGCCCAGCTCCTACAATGAGCAGTTCTTC. This codes for CASSLGGGEPSSYNEQFF. This sequence uses TRBV11-3 and TRBJ2-1; the junction holds 9 bases that match TRBD2. The CDR3 sequence holds 18 residues, the cysteine and phenylalanine included. Only the CDR3 region is kept as DNA, spanning 54 bases read in frame from base 1. As encoded in the germline V gene, CDR1 is SGHNT while CDR2 is YENEEA. V loses 3 bases at its end and J loses 0 bases; junction bases beyond the gene matches: 9.